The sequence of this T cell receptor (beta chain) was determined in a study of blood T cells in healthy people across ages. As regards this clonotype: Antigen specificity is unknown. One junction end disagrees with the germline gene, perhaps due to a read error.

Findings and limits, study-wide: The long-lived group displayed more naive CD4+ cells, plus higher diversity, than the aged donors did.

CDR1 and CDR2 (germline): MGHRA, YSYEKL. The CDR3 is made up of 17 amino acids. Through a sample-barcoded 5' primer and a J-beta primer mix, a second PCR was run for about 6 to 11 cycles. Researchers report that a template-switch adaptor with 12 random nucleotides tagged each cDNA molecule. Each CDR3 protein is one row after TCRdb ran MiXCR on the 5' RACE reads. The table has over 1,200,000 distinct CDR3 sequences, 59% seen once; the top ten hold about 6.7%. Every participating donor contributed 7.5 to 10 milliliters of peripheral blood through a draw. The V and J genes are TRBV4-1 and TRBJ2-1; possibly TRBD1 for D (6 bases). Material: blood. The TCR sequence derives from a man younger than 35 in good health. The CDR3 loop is CTSSQDRVGGVRNEQFF. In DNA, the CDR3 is TGCACCAGCAGCCAAGATAGGGTAGGGGGAGTTCGAAATGAGCAGTTCTTC.